This is a list of T cell receptor beta chains from one sample in a study of blood T cell repertoires in COVID-19. Profiling relied on immunoSEQ multiplex PCR, and the TCRdb table lists in-frame clones only, not all of them. This sample has roughly 250,000 clones, with around 87% found just once. The sample was peripheral blood. The receptors here all came from a man aged 60-69 years who had recovered from COVID-19. CDR3s include the opening cysteine and the closing phenylalanine or tryptophan. The D gene is left open where the match is weak. Clone size is stated in some rows and not others, as once, few, many or a class when expanded.

v_call: TRBV9; d_call: TRBD2; j_call: TRBJ2-5; clone_size: -; cdr3_nt: TGTGCCAGCAGCGGTCGACTAGCGGGGGGCCTGGAGACCCAGTACTTC; cdr3_aa: CASSGRLAGGLETQYF
v_call: TRBV9; d_call: -; j_call: TRBJ1-2; clone_size: -; cdr3_nt: TGTGCCAGCAGCCTCCGGGAAGGGCGCGGGGATGGCTACACCTTC; cdr3_aa: CASSLREGRGDGYTF
v_call: TRBV6-5; d_call: -; j_call: TRBJ1-6; clone_size: -; cdr3_nt: TGTGCCAGCAGCAAAGGGGGTTATAATTCACCCCTCCACTTT; cdr3_aa: CASSKGGYNSPLHF
v_call: TRBV30; d_call: -; j_call: TRBJ2-6; clone_size: -; cdr3_nt: TGTGCCTGGAGCGGGTCTGGGGCCAACGTCCTGACTTTC; cdr3_aa: CAWSGSGANVLTF
v_call: TRBV6-5; d_call: TRBD1; j_call: TRBJ1-6; clone_size: once; cdr3_nt: TGTGCCAGCAGTAGACCGGGACAGGGTAATTCACCCCTCCACTTT; cdr3_aa: CASSRPGQGNSPLHF
v_call: TRBV9; d_call: -; j_call: TRBJ1-2; clone_size: -; cdr3_nt: TGTGCCAGCAGCGTACTACAGGGTACTAACTATGGCTACACCTTC; cdr3_aa: CASSVLQGTNYGYTF
v_call: TRBV7-6; d_call: TRBD1; j_call: TRBJ1-4; clone_size: -; cdr3_nt: TGTGCCAGCAGCCGGGGACAGGGGGGTAATGAAAAACTGTTTTTT; cdr3_aa: CASSRGQGGNEKLFF
v_call: TRBV6-1; d_call: TRBD1; j_call: TRBJ1-4; clone_size: once; cdr3_nt: TGTGCCAGCAGTCTTACAGGGGTGGCTAATGAAAAACTGTTTTTT; cdr3_aa: CASSLTGVANEKLFF
v_call: TRBV5-1; d_call: TRBD2; j_call: TRBJ2-2; clone_size: -; cdr3_nt: TGCGCCAGCAGCTTCCCCGGACTAGCGGGGGACACCGGGGAGCTGTTTTTT; cdr3_aa: CASSFPGLAGDTGELFF
v_call: TRBV5-1; d_call: -; j_call: TRBJ2-2; clone_size: -; cdr3_nt: TGCGCCAGCACCAGGACAGTAGACACCGGGGAGCTGTTTTTT; cdr3_aa: CASTRTVDTGELFF
v_call: TRBV6-5; d_call: -; j_call: TRBJ2-5; clone_size: -; cdr3_nt: TGTGCCAGCAACCCCTCGAAGGGACAAACAGAGACCCAGTACTTC; cdr3_aa: CASNPSKGQTETQYF
v_call: TRBV9; d_call: -; j_call: TRBJ2-3; clone_size: -; cdr3_nt: TGTGCCAGCAGCCTGGGGCTACTTTCGGATACGCAGTATTTT; cdr3_aa: CASSLGLLSDTQYF
v_call: TRBV2; d_call: -; j_call: TRBJ2-7; clone_size: -; cdr3_nt: TGTGCCAGCACTCCCAGCGCGGCAGGGGCCTACGAGCAGTACTTC; cdr3_aa: CASTPSAAGAYEQYF
v_call: TRBV19; d_call: -; j_call: TRBJ2-2; clone_size: -; cdr3_nt: TGTGCCAGTAGTATCCCTAGAGGCGGGGAGCTGTTTTTT; cdr3_aa: CASSIPRGGELFF
v_call: TRBV5-1; d_call: -; j_call: TRBJ1-1; clone_size: -; cdr3_nt: TGCGCCAGCAGCTTGGGGGGCAGTGGGAACACTGAAGCTTTCTTT; cdr3_aa: CASSLGGSGNTEAFF
v_call: TRBV10-3; d_call: TRBD1; j_call: TRBJ1-6; clone_size: few; cdr3_nt: TGTGCCATCAGTGGACAGGGGGAGGAATCACCCCTCCACTTT; cdr3_aa: CAISGQGEESPLHF
v_call: TRBV5-1; d_call: TRBD1; j_call: TRBJ1-2; clone_size: -; cdr3_nt: TGCGCCAGCAGCAAGGGACAGGGGACCTATGGCTACACCTTC; cdr3_aa: CASSKGQGTYGYTF
v_call: TRBV24-1; d_call: -; j_call: TRBJ1-4; clone_size: -; cdr3_nt: TGTGCCACCAGTGGGGGGGGGAGATCAACTAATGAAAAACTGTTTTTT; cdr3_aa: CATSGGGRSTNEKLFF
v_call: TRBV10-2; d_call: TRBD1; j_call: TRBJ2-5; clone_size: -; cdr3_nt: TGCGCCAGCAGTGAAATGGGACAGTACCAAGAGACCCAGTACTTC; cdr3_aa: CASSEMGQYQETQYF
v_call: TRBV18; d_call: -; j_call: TRBJ1-5; clone_size: -; cdr3_nt: TGTGCCACCACAACACAGAGCAATCAGCCCCAGCATTTT; cdr3_aa: CATTTQSNQPQHF
v_call: TRBV5-1; d_call: TRBD2; j_call: TRBJ2-5; clone_size: -; cdr3_nt: TGCGCCAGCAGCTTGGGTAGCGGGGGCCAAGAGACCCAGTACTTC; cdr3_aa: CASSLGSGGQETQYF
v_call: TRBV30; d_call: -; j_call: TRBJ2-5; clone_size: -; cdr3_nt: TGTGCCTGGAGTGTACTCCGGGGGATCTTGGAGACCCAGTACTTC; cdr3_aa: CAWSVLRGILETQYF
v_call: TRBV7-2; d_call: -; j_call: TRBJ2-1; clone_size: -; cdr3_nt: TGTGCCAGCAGCTTAAGGTCGGGTAATGAGCAGTTCTTC; cdr3_aa: CASSLRSGNEQFF
v_call: TRBV5-1; d_call: TRBD1; j_call: TRBJ1-2; clone_size: -; cdr3_nt: TGCGCCAGCAGCCGAGGACAGGGGGCAGACTATGGCTACACCTTC; cdr3_aa: CASSRGQGADYGYTF
v_call: TRBV6-5; d_call: TRBD1; j_call: TRBJ2-7; clone_size: -; cdr3_nt: TGTGCCAGCAGTTCGGTTGCCCTGGGACAGAACTACGAGCAGTACTTC; cdr3_aa: CASSSVALGQNYEQYF
v_call: TRBV4-1; d_call: TRBD1; j_call: TRBJ1-6; clone_size: -; cdr3_nt: TGCGCCAGCAGCCAAGAGGCAGGGGGTTTTTCACCCCTCCACTTT; cdr3_aa: CASSQEAGGFSPLHF
v_call: TRBV10-3; d_call: TRBD1; j_call: TRBJ1-2; clone_size: -; cdr3_nt: TGTGCCATCAGCCCAGGACAGGGCGGCTACACCTTC; cdr3_aa: CAISPGQGGYTF
v_call: TRBV19; d_call: TRBD1; j_call: TRBJ1-1; clone_size: -; cdr3_nt: TGTGCCAGTAGTTCCAGGGGGCGGAACACTGAAGCTTTCTTT; cdr3_aa: CASSSRGRNTEAFF
v_call: TRBV6-1; d_call: -; j_call: TRBJ2-7; clone_size: -; cdr3_nt: TGTGCCAGCAGTGAGGGGGGGCGAAACGAGCAGTACTTC; cdr3_aa: CASSEGGRNEQYF
v_call: TRBV6-6; d_call: TRBD1; j_call: TRBJ1-5; clone_size: -; cdr3_nt: TGTGCCAGCAGTACGGGACAGGGGGTTCATCAGCCCCAGCATTTT; cdr3_aa: CASSTGQGVHQPQHF
v_call: TRBV6-5; d_call: -; j_call: TRBJ2-7; clone_size: -; cdr3_nt: TGTGCCAGCAAAAGGGTACGGGAAGCCCTCGAGCAGTACTTC; cdr3_aa: CASKRVREALEQYF
v_call: TRBV7-9; d_call: TRBD1; j_call: TRBJ1-6; clone_size: -; cdr3_nt: TGTGCCAGCAGCCACCAAACAGGGGGAGGGAATTCACCCCTCCACTTT; cdr3_aa: CASSHQTGGGNSPLHF
v_call: TRBV6-2/TRBV6-3; d_call: -; j_call: TRBJ1-1; clone_size: -; cdr3_nt: TGTGCCAGCAGCGAGGGTCCTATAACTGAAGCTTTCTTT; cdr3_aa: CASSEGPITEAFF
v_call: TRBV10-3; d_call: -; j_call: TRBJ1-2; clone_size: -; cdr3_nt: TGTGCCATCAGTCGGGACACCTCAGTAAATAACTATGGCTACACCTTC; cdr3_aa: CAISRDTSVNNYGYTF
v_call: TRBV5-4; d_call: TRBD1; j_call: TRBJ1-1; clone_size: -; cdr3_nt: TGTGCCAGCAGCCGCGCCCGACAGGGGAACACTGAAGCTTTCTTT; cdr3_aa: CASSRARQGNTEAFF